This TCR beta chain was obtained from a study of beta chain features in type 1 diabetes. Study-wide findings and caveats: For patients, the naive, central memory and Treg TCRB repertoires appeared more alike than for healthy donors. Moderate but significant shortening of TCRB CDR3s was recorded in all four CD4+ subsets from Type 1 diabetes patients.

Researchers reported sorting CD4+ naive, central memory, regulatory and stem cell-like memory cells via CD45RO/CCR7/CD25/CD127/CD95/CD27. Purity of each sorted population was above 95%. The investigators reverse transcribed all of the isolated RNA, so they sequenced expressed TCRB transcripts. Profiling relied on immunoSEQ multiplex PCR, and the TCRdb table lists in-frame clones only, not all of them. Of 310,000 or so clones in the sample, roughly 8.8% are singletons; the top ten hold approximately 1%. The CDR3 extends over 14 amino acids. Germline V lookup: CDR1 LGHNA, CDR2 YSLEER. V lost 1 base and J 8 bases, leaving 14 bases between the germline ends. This clone showed up just a few times. Its antigen is unknown.

The TCR sequence derives from a man aged 30 to 39 with type 1 diabetes. The sequencing input was central memory CD4+ T cells from blood. The V gene is TRBV4-3, the J gene TRBJ1-2; D gene uncertain. The CDR3 DNA reads as TGCGCCAGCAGCCAAGGACCGAACTCGGGAGGCTACACCTTC. This sequence encodes CASSQGPNSGGYTF.